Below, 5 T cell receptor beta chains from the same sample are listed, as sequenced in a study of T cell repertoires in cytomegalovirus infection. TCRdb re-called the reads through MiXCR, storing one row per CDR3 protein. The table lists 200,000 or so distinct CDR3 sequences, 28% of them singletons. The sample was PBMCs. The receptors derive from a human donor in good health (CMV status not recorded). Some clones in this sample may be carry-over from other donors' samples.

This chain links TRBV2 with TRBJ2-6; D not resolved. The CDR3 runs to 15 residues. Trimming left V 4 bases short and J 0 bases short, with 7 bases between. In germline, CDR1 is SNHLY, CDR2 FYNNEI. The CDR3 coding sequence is TGTGCCAGCAGTGGACGGTTCTCTGGGGCCAACGTCCTGACTTTC. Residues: CASSGRFSGANVLTF.

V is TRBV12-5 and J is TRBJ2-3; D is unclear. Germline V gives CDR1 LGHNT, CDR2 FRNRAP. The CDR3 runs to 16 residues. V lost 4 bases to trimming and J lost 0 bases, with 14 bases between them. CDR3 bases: TGTGCTAGTGGTTCCCGAGGTTGGGAAAGCACAGATACGCAGTATTTT. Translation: CASGSRGWESTDTQYF.

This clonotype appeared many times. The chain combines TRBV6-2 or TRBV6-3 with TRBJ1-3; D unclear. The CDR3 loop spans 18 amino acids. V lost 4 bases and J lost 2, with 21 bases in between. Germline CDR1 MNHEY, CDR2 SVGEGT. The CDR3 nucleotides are TGTGCCAGCAGTTCCGCGAAGGACTCAAGTACTACTGGAAACACCATATATTTT. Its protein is CASSSAKDSSTTGNTIYF.

CDR3 coding DNA: TGTGCCAGTAGTATAGATATGGGGTCGCGCAATCAGCCCCAGCATTTT. This translates into CASSIDMGSRNQPQHF. This chain uses TRBV19 with TRBJ1-5; no clear D gene. The CDR3 is 16 amino acids. V shed 0 bases and J shed 2 bases, with 11 bases lying between them. CDR1 and CDR2 (germline): LNHDA, SQIVND (reference sequence).

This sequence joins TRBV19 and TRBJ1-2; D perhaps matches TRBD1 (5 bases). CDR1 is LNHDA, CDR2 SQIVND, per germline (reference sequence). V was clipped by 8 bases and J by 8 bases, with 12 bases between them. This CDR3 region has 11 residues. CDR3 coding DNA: TGTGCCAGTGGAGGGTCAGGGGGCTACACCTTC. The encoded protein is CASGGSGGYTF.